Each of the 5 T cell receptor beta chains below was sequenced from the same sample in a study of CD8 T cells in ankylosing spondylitis. One entry per CDR3 protein results from TCRdb running MiXCR on the 5' RACE reads. The sample has around 160,000 distinct CDR3 sequences; around a tenth are singletons. The specimen was blood, either unsorted or a sorted T cell fraction (not recorded which). These receptors all stem from a male donor with ankylosing spondylitis or in good health (not recorded which).

The sample holds a few counts of this clonotype. The chain links TRBV4-2 to TRBJ1-1; 8 bases align to TRBD1. The V segment lost 4 bases and the J segment 0 bases; nucleotides outside the gene matches: 10. The germline CDR1 and CDR2 sequences are LGHNA and YNFKEQ. This CDR3 has 17 amino acids. The CDR3 nucleotides are TGTGCCAGCAGCCCCCCTCATGGGGACAGGATGAACACTGAAGCTTTCTTT. Its translation: CASSPPHGDRMNTEAFF.

This clonotype was found many times. The chain uses TRBV20-1 and TRBJ2-2; weak D call: TRBD2 (6 bases). V lost 5 bases and J lost 8, with 15 bases in between. The germline V gene encodes CDR1 DFQATT and CDR2 SNEGSKA (reference sequence). The CDR3 has 13 residues. The CDR3 region is CSAPQLASGELFF. The CDR3 DNA sequence: TGCAGTGCTCCCCAGCTAGCGTCGGGGGAGCTGTTTTTT.

Many counts were recorded for this clonotype. One junction end does not reproduce the germline sequence, and a read error may be involved. This chain links TRBV2 with TRBJ1-2; a possible D gene is TRBD1 (5 bases). Germline CDR1 SNHLY, CDR2 FYNNEI. The CDR3 has 14 amino acids. DNA for the CDR3: TGCGCCACAAGGGAAGGGGCAGGGAACTATGGCTACACCTTC. Protein sequence: CATREGAGNYGYTF.

The CDR3 spells CSVLDSYGYTF. CDR3 DNA: TGCAGCGTCCTAGACAGCTATGGCTACACCTTC. This chain connects TRBV29-1 to TRBJ1-2; maybe TRBD1 (5 bases). Trimming shortened V by 6 bases and J by 4 bases, and 9 bases separated the two germline ends. CDR1 is SQVTM and CDR2 is ANQGSEA in the germline V gene. This CDR3 spans 11 amino acids.

This clonotype occurred a few times. The J gene is TRBJ2-1, the V gene TRBV5-1; D is possibly TRBD2 (6 bases). V gave up 4 bases and J gave up 7 bases, with 15 bases separating them. Germline V gives CDR1 SGHRS, CDR2 YFSETQ. The CDR3 is made up of 14 amino acids. CDR3 DNA: TGCGCCAGCAGCGGAGGGATGGGCGGAAATGAGCAGTTCTTC. It translates to CASSGGMGGNEQFF.